The present T cell receptor (beta chain) was sequenced within a study of identical twins. CDR1 and CDR2 (germline): DFQATT, SNEGSKA (reference sequence). CDR3 length: 14 residues. V lost 5 bases and J lost 0, with 13 bases in between. Whole-study results and caveats: In beta out-of-frame sequences, the excess sharing between twins was weaker. Cord blood's abundant beta clonotypes had fewer insertions, unlike memory repertoires.

As for this clonotype: The antigen is unknown.

MiXCR was run by TCRdb on the 5' RACE reads, yielding one entry per CDR3 protein. The sample holds around 1.7 million distinct CDR3 sequences, around 29% seen once. The receptor was derived from a newborn girl in good health. Sequenced sample: cord blood. The chain recombines TRBV20-1 with TRBJ1-2, with D possibly TRBD1 on 5 matching bases. The CDR3 sequence: CSAPPDTSNYGYTF. Written as DNA, the CDR3 is TGCAGTGCTCCCCCGGACACCTCTAACTATGGCTACACCTTC.